This T cell receptor beta chain originates from a study of blood T cells in healthy people across ages. For the second PCR, which ran for 7 to 11 cycles, a sample-barcoded 5' primer and a J-beta primer mix were used. TCRdb itself ran the 5' RACE reads through MiXCR, one entry per CDR3 protein. The repertoire holds approximately 2,000,000 distinct CDR3 sequences, with 39% as singletons. This clonotype was recorded many times. The sample taken for sequencing was blood. The receptor was derived from a human donor in good health.

The CDR3 DNA sequence: TGTGCCAGCAGCCTCGGACAGAACAATCAGCCCCAGCATTTT. As protein: CASSLGQNNQPQHF. The rearrangement uses TRBV12-3 or TRBV12-4 and TRBJ1-5, with D possibly being TRBD1 (6 bases). Deletions cut 6 bases from V and 3 bases from J, with 12 bases between. This CDR3 has 14 amino acids.